A single sample gave rise to the 21 T cell receptor beta chains below, sequenced in a study of CD8 T cells in ankylosing spondylitis. What these receptors recognize is not known. The study, taken as a whole, reports: Blood of patients with ankylosing spondylitis appeared to be characterized by a TCR beta motif of roughly eight highly homologous variants.

TCRdb independently ran MiXCR on the 5' RACE reads; one entry per CDR3 protein. The top ten hold about 0.92% of the sample, which has hundreds of thousands of distinct CDR3 sequences, more than 25% seen once. The sequencing input was blood, either unsorted or a sorted T cell fraction (not recorded which). Source of these receptors: a male donor with ankylosing spondylitis.

This clonotype has just a few counts. V gene TRBV5-1 combines with J gene TRBJ2-1, with 9 bases lining up with TRBD2. Germline CDR1 is SGHRS and CDR2 is YFSETQ. The CDR3 spans 15 residues. The V gene end was trimmed by 1 base and the J gene end by 7 bases; junction bases not matched to a gene: 6. This CDR3 is CASSLTSGSLNEQFF. CDR3 DNA: TGCGCCAGCAGCTTGACTAGCGGGTCGTTAAATGAGCAGTTCTTC.

CDR3 sequence reads: CASSYAPDNEQFF. The CDR3 DNA reads TGTGCCAGCAGTTACGCCCCCGACAATGAGCAGTTCTTC. The chain employs TRBV6-6 and TRBJ2-1; D unresolved. Germline V lookup: CDR1 MNHNY, CDR2 SVGAGI (reference sequence). The CDR3 runs to 13 residues. V lost 2 bases to trimming and J lost 5 bases, with 7 bases between them.

This chain uses TRBV5-1 with TRBJ1-1, with D maybe TRBD1 (6 bases). Trimming took 0 bases from V and 5 from J, leaving 11 bases between them. The CDR3 sequence is 14 residues long. CDR1 SGHRS and CDR2 YFSETQ come from the germline V gene. For the CDR3, the DNA is TGCGCCAGCAGCTTGGGAGGGGGGGAGACTGAAGCTTTCTTT. This sequence encodes CASSLGGGETEAFF.

The gene calls are TRBV5-1 and TRBJ2-3, with 11 bases that match TRBD2. CDR1 is SGHRS, CDR2 YFSETQ, per germline. The CDR3 sequence is 14 residues long. J was trimmed by 5 bases and V by 6 bases; bases with no gene match: 5. The CDR3 spells CASKRTSGLDTQYF. The CDR3 nucleotides are TGCGCCAGCAAAAGGACTAGCGGGTTAGATACGCAGTATTTT.

V usage is TRBV29-1 and J usage is TRBJ2-5, with unresolved D. Germline CDR1 reads SQVTM; CDR2 reads ANQGSEA. Trimming stripped 2 bases from V and 0 bases from J, with 7 bases between. The CDR3 has 13 amino acids. For the CDR3, the DNA is TGCAGCGTTGAACAAAGCGACCAAGAGACCCAGTACTTC. Amino acids: CSVEQSDQETQYF.

This clonotype appeared a few times. The genes are TRBV20-1 and TRBJ2-7; 16 nucleotides agree with TRBD2. J lost 5 bases, V lost 0 bases, and 4 bases had no gene match. Germline loops: CDR1 DFQATT, CDR2 SNEGSKA (reference sequence). The CDR3 is 16 amino acids. Here the CDR3 reads CSAREGLAGGPHEQYF. CDR3 DNA: TGCAGTGCTAGAGAGGGACTAGCGGGAGGGCCCCACGAGCAGTACTTC.

The V call is TRBV5-1, the J call TRBJ2-2; TRBD2 matches at 13 bases. Germline CDR1 and CDR2: SGHRS and YFSETQ. The CDR3 is made up of 18 amino acids. V gave up 1 base and J gave up 4 bases; unmatched junction bases: 7. The CDR3 DNA reads as TGCGCCAGCAGCTTGCCAACTAGCGGGAGGGCCGGCACCGGGGAGCTGTTTTTT. This translates into CASSLPTSGRAGTGELFF.

This clonotype was found a few times. Here the CDR3 DNA reads TGCGCCAGCAGTGGGGGGGCCCACGATAAGAACACTGAAGCTTTCTTT. It translates to CASSGGAHDKNTEAFF. V is TRBV5-1 and J is TRBJ1-1; D possibly corresponds to TRBD1 (6 bases). There are 16 residues in the CDR3. CDR1 SGHRS and CDR2 YFSETQ come from the germline V gene. Trimming cost V 5 bases and J 1 base, with 18 bases left between them.

V usage is TRBV2 and J usage is TRBJ2-1; TRBD2 matches 13 bases. The CDR3 runs 14 residues. Germline V CDR1 and CDR2: SNHLY, FYNNEI. The trim removed 8 bases at V and 5 bases at J, leaving 3 bases unmatched. CDR3 sequence reads: CASAGLAGDNEQFF. The CDR3, as DNA: TGTGCCAGCGCTGGACTAGCGGGGGACAATGAGCAGTTCTTC.

The chain recombines TRBV3-1 with TRBJ2-2; weak D call: TRBD2 (5 bases). There are 17 residues in the CDR3. Germline CDR1 and CDR2: LGHDT and YNNKEL (reference sequence). V lost 3 bases to trimming and J lost 1 base, with 15 bases between them. In DNA form, the CDR3 reads TGTGCCAGCAGCCAGAATTTTCCGGGATTGAACACCGGGGAGCTGTTTTTT. Translation gives CASSQNFPGLNTGELFF.

This chain links TRBV30 with TRBJ2-3; D unclear. Germline CDR1 and CDR2: GTSNPN and SVGIG (reference sequence). Trimming removed 4 bases from V and 2 bases from J, with 10 bases in between. The CDR3 sequence is 13 residues long. The CDR3 is CAWITWNTDTQYF. CDR3 in DNA: TGTGCCTGGATTACGTGGAACACAGATACGCAGTATTTT.

V and J are TRBV20-1 and TRBJ2-5, with 14 bases matching TRBD2. This CDR3 has 18 amino acids. The junction had 13 bases not matched to a gene; V was cut back by 3 bases and J by 4 bases. Germline V lookup: CDR1 DFQATT, CDR2 SNEGSKA (reference sequence). In nucleotides, the CDR3 is TGCAGTGCTAGGAAATTTGGGACTAGCGGGAGCTCCCGAGAGACCCAGTACTTC. This encodes CSARKFGTSGSSRETQYF.

V is TRBV24-1 and J is TRBJ2-6; the D gene could be TRBD1 or TRBD2 (6 bases each). The V and J ends lost 10 bases and 2 bases respectively, with 14 bases between them. The CDR3 is 15 amino acids. CDR1 KGHDR and CDR2 SFDVKD come from the germline V gene. The CDR3, as DNA: TGTGCCACGTCAGGCCGGGGGCCTGGGGCCAACGTCCTGACTTTC. It yields the protein CATSGRGPGANVLTF.

The chain carries TRBV5-1 and TRBJ2-5; possibly TRBD1 for D (5 bases). Germline V gene sequence: CDR1 SGHRS, CDR2 YFSETQ. This CDR3 has 15 residues. The germline V and J ends were trimmed by 4 bases and 7 bases, with 20 bases remaining between them. Here the CDR3 DNA reads TGCGCCAGCAGCCCGGACATCCAGGCTTCAAGGACCCAGTACTTC. Translated: CASSPDIQASRTQYF.

V is TRBV3-1 and J is TRBJ2-1; no clear D gene. Germline CDR1 and CDR2: LGHDT and YNNKEL (reference sequence). The CDR3 totals 13 residues. Trimming took 4 bases from V and 8 from J, leaving 12 bases between them. CDR3 in amino acids: CASSLGTRYEQFF. The CDR3 nucleotides read TGTGCCAGCAGCCTTGGTACGCGGTATGAGCAGTTCTTC.

Ten or more counts support this clonotype. This chain links TRBV29-1 with TRBJ2-5; TRBD2 is a possible D gene (5 bases). This CDR3 comprises 13 residues. CDR1 and CDR2 (germline): SQVTM, ANQGSEA. V was clipped by 6 bases and J by 5 bases, with 16 bases between them. For the CDR3, the DNA is TGCAGCGTCGCCGGAGCGGAACGGGAGACCCAGTACTTC. This sequence encodes CSVAGAERETQYF.

This chain joins TRBV29-1 and TRBJ1-1; a possible D gene is TRBD1 (6 bases). Germline loops: CDR1 SQVTM, CDR2 ANQGSEA. V gave up 8 bases and J gave up 3 bases, with 22 bases separating them. This CDR3 has 15 residues. The CDR3 protein is CSTSRGGLRYTEAFF. The CDR3 DNA sequence: TGCAGCACCTCAAGGGGGGGGCTTAGGTACACTGAAGCTTTCTTT. The full variable domain, its missing parts supplied by reference TRBV29-1 and TRBJ1-1, is SAVISQKPSRDICQRGTSLTIQCQVDSQVTMMFWYRQQPGQSLTLIATANQGSEATYESGFVIDKFPISRPNLTFSTLTVSNMSPEDSSIYLCSTSRGGLRYTEAFFGQGTRLTVV.

This clonotype was counted only a few times. The V and J genes are TRBV7-8 and TRBJ2-7; the D gene is possibly TRBD2 (6 bases). The germline V gene has CDR1 SGHVS and CDR2 FQNEAQ. This CDR3 comprises 15 residues. The V and J ends lost 5 bases and 0 bases respectively, with 14 bases between them. DNA for the CDR3: TGTGCCAGCAGCCCAACAACTAGCCCCTCCTACGAGCAGTACGTC. Translation gives CASSPTTSPSYEQYV.

This clonotype occurred a few times. The chain carries TRBV7-8 and TRBJ2-7; the match to TRBD2 covers 11 bases. CDR1 SGHVS and CDR2 FQNEAQ come from the germline V gene. The CDR3 is 15 residues long. J was trimmed by 2 bases and V by 3 bases; bases with no gene match: 3. The CDR3 spells CASSFPGLAAYEQYF. The CDR3 nucleotides are TGTGCCAGCAGCTTCCCGGGACTAGCGGCCTACGAGCAGTACTTC.

This clonotype was recorded a few times. The rearrangement joins TRBV3-1 to TRBJ1-3; possible D gene TRBD1, 6 bases. V was pared by 0 bases and J by 7 bases, with 10 bases between. This CDR3 has 14 residues. Germline V lookup: CDR1 LGHDT, CDR2 YNNKEL (reference sequence). The CDR3 protein is CASSQDWQGNTIYF. Here the CDR3 DNA reads TGTGCCAGCAGCCAAGATTGGCAGGGGAACACCATATATTTT. Complete variable domain (other parts from reference TRBV3-1 and TRBJ1-3): DTAVSQTPKYLVTQMGNDKSIKCEQNLGHDTMYWYKQDSKKFLKIMFSYNNKELIINETVPNRFSPKSPDKAHLNLHINSLELGDSAVYFCASSQDWQGNTIYFGEGSWLTVV.

The rearrangement links TRBV5-1 to TRBJ1-2; a possible D gene is TRBD1 (6 bases). The CDR3 has 16 residues. Trimming removed 0 bases at V and 6 bases at J, with 18 bases between. Germline V gives CDR1 SGHRS, CDR2 YFSETQ. This CDR3 is CASSLDLRGTLDGYTF. The CDR3 DNA reads TGCGCCAGCAGCTTGGATCTGAGGGGGACTTTGGATGGCTACACCTTC.